This T cell receptor (beta chain) derives from a study of CXCR3-negative and CXCR3-positive naive CD8 T cells. Turning to the study itself: Sequencing yielded about 150 million TRB reads, roughly 1.5 +/- 0.3 million per library. General observations from the study: The study inferred TCR strength from TRB CDR3 properties and found comparable surface CD5 between naive subsets.

cDNA libraries for TRB were generated by 5' RACE incorporating UMI labels. From its re-call of the 5' RACE reads, TCRdb lists each CDR3 protein once, without DNA. This sample's table has about 43,000 distinct CDR3 sequences. Concerning this clonotype: Its antigen is as yet unknown.

Germline V CDR1 and CDR2: SGHNT, YYREEE (reference sequence). This CDR3 region has 12 residues. The specimen was memory CD8+ T cells from blood. The gene calls are TRBV5-4 and TRBJ2-7. The receptor comes from a human donor in good health. Some clones in this sample may be carry-over from other donors' samples. CDR3 amino acids: CASSLKVGEQYF.